This is a list of T cell receptor beta chains from one sample in a study of glioma-infiltrating T cells after dendritic cell vaccination. Assay: immunoSEQ multiplex PCR; the TCRdb copy retains only in-frame clones and omits some. This table has 55,000 to 75,000 clones, under 90% appearing once. The sample in question was blood, obtained before dendritic cell vaccination. The receptors originated from a human donor with glioblastoma. Each CDR3 is given with its conserved first and last residue. The order of the fields is V gene, J gene, CDR3 protein.

TRBV19	TRBJ1-2	CASSIAGGGMYGYTF
TRBV5-4	TRBJ2-7	CASSLFSASSYEQYF
TRBV11-2	TRBJ2-7	CASSNTDSDEQYF
TRBV29-1	TRBJ1-1	CSVETRTGPNTEAFF
TRBV7-2	TRBJ1-2	CASSLGGFLGYTF
TRBV14	TRBJ1-1	CASSQRYEGSTEAFF
TRBV7-2	TRBJ2-5	CASTPSGGREETQYF
TRBV27	TRBJ1-3	CASRRTTGGVSIPGNTIYF
TRBV7-8	TRBJ1-2	CASSLGGDPYGYTF
TRBV6-5	TRBJ2-7	CASSYGDMRDNEQYF
TRBV2	TRBJ1-3	CASRRGQGNYGNTIYF
TRBV5-1	TRBJ2-2	CASSPGDRSGGELFF
TRBV30	TRBJ1-4	CAWSPLRATNEKLFF
TRBV10-2	TRBJ2-4	CASSERNPGPELAKNIQYF
TRBV29-1	TRBJ2-2	CSVDTTNTGELFF
TRBV2	TRBJ2-7	CASSDIGGEGEQYF